Detailed here is one TCR beta chain. Sequencing used immunoSEQ multiplex PCR; TCRdb keeps in-frame clones, though not all of them. This repertoire shows about 490,000 clones, approximately 80% found once; its top ten account for approximately 12%. These data come from a study of shared clonotypes between healthy human individuals. The V and J ends lost 5 bases and 13 bases, in that order; junction bases with no gene match: 8. This CDR3 contains 13 residues. Germline CDR1 is SEHNR and CDR2 is FQNEAQ (reference sequence). The receptor was derived from a woman aged 40 to 50 in good health. Some clones in this sample may be carry-over from other donors' samples. The chain employs TRBV7-9 and TRBJ1-6; 7 bases align to TRBD1. The sample comprised PBMCs. DNA of the CDR3: TGTGCCAGCAGCGAAGACAGGGTAACTCCCCTCCACTTT. Its protein is CASSEDRVTPLHF. The full variable domain, rest sourced from reference TRBV7-9 and TRBJ1-6, is DTGVSQNPRHKITKRGQNVTFRCDPISEHNRLYWYRQTLGQGPEFLTYFQNEAQLEKSRLLSDRFSAERPKGSFSTLEIQRTEQGDSAMYLCASSEDRVTPLHFGNGTRLTVT.